Listed below are T cell receptor beta chains from one sample, sequenced in a study of CD8 T cells in Susac syndrome. TCRdb itself ran the immunoSEQ multiplex PCR reads through MiXCR, one entry per CDR3 protein. The sample yields some 260,000 distinct CDR3 sequences, roughly 81% seen once. Sequenced: CD8+ T cells from PBMCs. Source of these receptors: a human donor with multiple sclerosis. CDR3s include the opening cysteine and the closing phenylalanine or tryptophan. A D gene is named only where the DNA matches it firmly. Clone size is stated in some rows and not others, as once, few, many or a class when expanded.

CSVEVGPGGGDGYTF | TGCAGCGTTGAGGTGGGGCCGGGAGGGGGTGATGGCTACACCTTC | - | - | TRBJ1-2 | TRBV29-1
CAISGGGIAPETQYF | TGTGCCATCAGTGGAGGAGGGATCGCCCCCGAGACCCAGTACTTC | - | - | TRBJ2-5 | TRBV10-3
CASSSIRRVPGANVLTF | TGTGCCAGCAGTTCCATCCGGAGGGTACCTGGGGCCAACGTCCTGACTTTC | - | - | TRBJ2-6 | TRBV27
CASSQGLAGGPGYEQYF | TGCGCCAGCAGCCAAGGCCTAGCGGGAGGGCCAGGGTACGAGCAGTACTTC | - | TRBD2 | TRBJ2-7 | TRBV4-1
CASSQGNAGQDGEQFF | TGTGCCAGCAGCCAAGGGAACGCGGGACAGGACGGTGAGCAGTTCTTC | - | TRBD1 | TRBJ2-1 | TRBV14
CSARSSGSGGELFF | TGCAGTGCTAGATCTAGCGGGAGTGGCGGGGAGCTGTTTTTT | - | TRBD2 | TRBJ2-2 | TRBV20-1
CASRASPGTAKNIQYF | TGTGCCAGCAGGGCCTCACCAGGGACAGCAAAAAACATTCAGTACTTC | - | TRBD1 | TRBJ2-4 | TRBV27
CASSGGLAGGLGNEQFF | TGTGCCAGCAGCGGGGGACTAGCGGGAGGCCTCGGTAATGAGCAGTTCTTC | - | TRBD2 | TRBJ2-1 | TRBV9
CTSSQGNKYFTDTQYF | TGTACCAGCAGCCAAGGAAACAAATATTTCACAGATACGCAGTATTTT | - | - | TRBJ2-3 | TRBV3-1
CSVNYGYTF | TGCAGTGTTAACTATGGCTACACCTTC | few | - | TRBJ1-2 | TRBV20-1
CATSDSVLAGVEEQFF | TGTGCCACCAGTGATTCGGTACTAGCGGGAGTAGAAGAGCAGTTCTTC | - | TRBD2 | TRBJ2-1 | TRBV24-1
CASSRTGTATEKLFF | TGTGCCAGCAGCCGGACCGGGACAGCTACTGAAAAACTGTTTTTT | - | TRBD1 | TRBJ1-4 | TRBV11-2
CASSLWTEEADTQYF | TGTGCCAGCAGCTTATGGACAGAGGAGGCAGATACGCAGTATTTT | - | - | TRBJ2-3 | TRBV7-9
CASSVGLVSRNSYEQYF | TGTGCCAGCAGCGTAGGGCTGGTGAGTCGGAACTCCTACGAGCAGTACTTC | - | - | TRBJ2-7 | TRBV9
CASSVDLQETQYF | TGTGCCAGCAGTGTGGATTTACAAGAGACCCAGTACTTC | - | - | TRBJ2-5 | TRBV25-1
CASSGTRAGKTEAFF | TGTGCCAGCAGCGGTACCAGGGCGGGTAAGACTGAAGCTTTCTTT | once | - | TRBJ1-1 | TRBV6-1
CASSTSLPGSPLF | TGTGCCAGCAGCACTAGCCTCCCGGGGTCCCCTCTCTTC | - | - | TRBJ2-1 | TRBV7-8
CASSWEGVSNQPQHF | TGTGCCAGCAGTTGGGAGGGAGTGAGCAATCAGCCCCAGCATTTT | few | - | TRBJ1-5 | TRBV6-6
CASSSIDRRNEQFF | TGTGCCAGCAGTTCAATTGACCGGCGCAATGAGCAGTTCTTC | - | - | TRBJ2-1 | TRBV7-9
CASNLGLAFTDTQYF | TGTGCCAGCAACCTGGGACTAGCTTTCACAGATACGCAGTATTTT | - | TRBD2 | TRBJ2-3 | TRBV7-2
CAWSVVGDEQFF | TGTGCCTGGAGTGTAGTTGGGGATGAGCAGTTCTTC | - | - | TRBJ2-1 | TRBV30
CANNDRDYGYTF | TGTGCCAACAACGACAGGGACTATGGCTACACCTTC | - | TRBD1 | TRBJ1-2 | TRBV2
CASSYGTSGSNEQFF | TGTGCCAGCAGTTATGGGACTAGCGGGAGCAATGAGCAGTTCTTC | - | TRBD2 | TRBJ2-1 | TRBV25-1
CATSDLGASYNEQFF | TGTGCCACCAGTGATTTGGGGGCCTCCTACAATGAGCAGTTCTTC | - | - | TRBJ2-1 | TRBV24-1
CASSTPGTGGWSTEAFF | TGTGCCAGCAGTACTCCCGGGACAGGGGGCTGGAGCACTGAAGCTTTCTTT | - | TRBD1 | TRBJ1-1 | TRBV27
CASSITGGWGNQPQHF | TGTGCCAGCAGCATAACAGGGGGCTGGGGCAATCAGCCCCAGCATTTT | few | TRBD1 | TRBJ1-5 | TRBV5-5
CASSLGTSGSRTGELFF | TGTGCCAGCAGTTTGGGGACTAGCGGGAGTCGGACCGGGGAGCTGTTTTTT | - | TRBD2 | TRBJ2-2 | TRBV27
CASSLQRVGTDTQYF | TGTGCCAGCAGTTTACAGCGGGTTGGCACAGATACGCAGTATTTT | - | - | TRBJ2-3 | TRBV27
CAINPVGTGELFF | TGTGCCATCAATCCGGTCGGGACCGGGGAGCTGTTTTTT | once | - | TRBJ2-2 | TRBV10-3
CSVDGKRDGEQYF | TGCAGCGTTGACGGAAAGCGGGACGGGGAGCAGTACTTC | - | TRBD2 | TRBJ2-7 | TRBV29-1
CASSSSLTGPTTNEKLFF | TGTGCCAGCAGCTCCTCCCTAACGGGCCCCACAACTAATGAAAAACTGTTTTTT | - | - | TRBJ1-4 | TRBV5-6
CASSYSPIPDTQYF | TGTGCCAGCAGTTACTCGCCCATACCAGATACGCAGTATTTT | few | - | TRBJ2-3 | TRBV6-5
CASEDRGTGELFF | TGTGCCAGCGAGGACAGGGGGACCGGGGAGCTGTTTTTT | once | TRBD1 | TRBJ2-2 | TRBV7-8
CASSLGDAYNEQFF | TGTGCCAGCAGCTTAGGCGACGCGTACAATGAGCAGTTCTTC | - | - | TRBJ2-1 | TRBV7-2
CASQDGDSWYNEQFF | TGTGCCAGCCAAGATGGGGACAGTTGGTACAATGAGCAGTTCTTC | - | TRBD1 | TRBJ2-1 | TRBV6-5
CASSLGPRGTGELFF | TGTGCCAGCAGTTTGGGACCCAGGGGGACCGGGGAGCTGTTTTTT | - | TRBD1 | TRBJ2-2 | TRBV28